This is a list of T cell receptor beta chains from one sample in a study of T cells in Graves' hyperthyroidism and ophthalmopathy. TCRdb independently ran MiXCR on the multiplex PCR reads; one entry per CDR3 protein. The sample contains approximately 210,000 distinct CDR3 sequences, about 15% of which appear only once. Sequencing was carried out using blood. The receptors here all came from a man over 45 with Graves' hyperthyroidism. Both conserved end residues are part of each CDR3. A D gene is named only where the DNA matches it firmly. Only some rows state a clone size, as once, few, many or a class for expanded clones.

cdr3_length j_call clone_size v_call d_call cdr3_aa cdr3_nt
12 TRBJ2-5 many TRBV20-1 TRBD2 CSAVSGSETQYF TGCAGTGCTGTAAGCGGGAGTGAGACCCAGTACTTC
14 TRBJ1-1 many TRBV28 - CASLHSTVNTEAFF TGTGCCAGCCTCCATTCCACGGTGAACACTGAAGCTTTCTTT
13 TRBJ2-5 many TRBV5-6 - CASSFRDRETQYF TGTGCCAGCAGCTTTAGGGATCGAGAGACCCAGTACTTC
16 TRBJ2-6 many TRBV7-9 - CASSLVGYLWANVLTF TGTGCCAGCAGCTTAGTGGGGTACCTCTGGGCCAACGTCCTGACTTTC
13 TRBJ1-4 many TRBV20-1 TRBD1 CSARTGGREKLFF TGCAGTGCTAGGACAGGGGGGCGGGAAAAACTGTTTTTT
16 TRBJ2-1 - TRBV3-1 - CASSQDSGITYNEQFF TGTGCCAGCAGCCAAGATTCGGGGATCACCTACAATGAGCAGTTCTTC
15 TRBJ1-4 few TRBV15 - CATNRDPGPDEKLFF TGTGCCACCAACAGAGATCCGGGTCCGGATGAAAAACTGTTTTTT
16 TRBJ2-5 - TRBV28 TRBD2 CASSLGASGTQETQYF TGTGCCAGCAGCTTAGGGGCTAGCGGGACCCAAGAGACCCAGTACTTC
16 TRBJ1-2 - TRBV28 TRBD1 CASSLPQGGYNYGYTF TGTGCCAGCAGTTTACCCCAGGGGGGATATAACTATGGCTACACCTTC
12 TRBJ2-3 many TRBV5-6 - CASSSYTDTQYF TGTGCCAGCAGCTCCTATACAGATACGCAGTATTTT
15 TRBJ1-1 - TRBV5-1 - CASSLVVRSNTEAFF TGCGCCAGCAGCTTGGTGGTCAGATCGAACACTGAAGCTTTCTTT
15 TRBJ2-5 few TRBV24-1 TRBD1 CATSDGQGVRETQYF TGTGCCACCAGTGATGGACAGGGGGTCAGGGAGACCCAGTACTTC
10 TRBJ2-3 many TRBV11-1 - CASSGDTQYF TGTGCCAGCTCGGGAGACACGCAGTATTTT
14 TRBJ1-1 many TRBV2 TRBD1 CASSDLAGGTEAFF TGTGCCAGCAGTGACCTGGCAGGGGGAACTGAAGCTTTCTTT
15 TRBJ2-7 many TRBV6-1 TRBD2 CASSTRGLAGNEQYF TGTGCCAGCAGTACCCGGGGACTAGCGGGCAACGAGCAGTACTTC
14 TRBJ2-7 many TRBV12-3/TRBV12-4 TRBD2 CASSSGLETYEQYF TGTGCCAGCAGTTCGGGACTAGAGACCTACGAGCAGTACTTC
20 TRBJ1-5 few TRBV5-8 TRBD1 CASSSLPGQGAVGSNQPQHF TGTGCCAGCAGCTCCCTACCCGGGCAGGGGGCCGTTGGTAGCAATCAGCCCCAGCATTTT
15 TRBJ2-7 - TRBV27 TRBD2 CASSLSGVAGGEQYF TGTGCCAGCAGTTTATCGGGGGTAGCGGGAGGCGAGCAGTACTTC
16 TRBJ2-7 many TRBV19 TRBD1 CASSPRDRGAPYEQYF TGTGCCAGTAGTCCGCGGGACAGGGGCGCACCCTACGAGCAGTACTTC
15 TRBJ2-1 many TRBV28 TRBD2 CASNRGASGWGEQFF TGTGCCAGCAATCGAGGGGCTAGCGGGTGGGGTGAGCAGTTCTTC
15 TRBJ2-7 few TRBV10-3 TRBD2 CAISEWLAGEGEQYF TGTGCCATCAGTGAATGGCTAGCGGGAGAAGGTGAGCAGTACTTC
13 TRBJ2-7 - TRBV2 - CASKQSGPYEQYF TGTGCCAGCAAGCAGTCAGGTCCCTACGAGCAGTACTTC
21 TRBJ2-7 - TRBV5-1 TRBD2 CASSLVGITPGLAGGFYEQYF TGCGCCAGCAGCTTGGTGGGCATAACCCCCGGACTAGCGGGCGGATTCTACGAGCAGTACTTC
18 TRBJ2-1 many TRBV6-1 TRBD2 CASSYSRQLAGGRNEQFF TGTGCCAGCAGTTATTCCCGCCAACTAGCGGGAGGGCGGAATGAGCAGTTCTTC
16 TRBJ2-1 many TRBV12-3/TRBV12-4 TRBD2 CASSLAPPGRYNEQFF TGTGCCAGCAGTTTAGCCCCCCCCGGGAGGTACAATGAGCAGTTCTTC
15 TRBJ2-7 many TRBV3-1 TRBD2 CASSRRLAVAYEQYF TGTGCCAGCAGCCGCCGACTAGCGGTAGCCTACGAGCAGTACTTC
14 TRBJ1-4 many TRBV28 - CASRPVTGYEKLFF TGTGCCAGCAGGCCCGTTACAGGGTATGAAAAACTGTTTTTT
15 TRBJ2-1 - TRBV12-3/TRBV12-4 - CASSYRTEIYNEQFF TGTGCCAGCAGCTACCGCACGGAGATATACAATGAGCAGTTCTTC
13 TRBJ1-1 many TRBV7-2 - CASSLRANTEAFF TGTGCCAGCAGCTTAAGGGCCAACACTGAAGCTTTCTTT
14 TRBJ1-4 - TRBV7-3 - CASKETGIREKLFF TGTGCCAGCAAAGAAACAGGGATCCGTGAAAAACTGTTTTTT
17 TRBJ2-3 - TRBV2 TRBD2 CASSEIAGDLGTDTQYF TGTGCCAGCAGTGAGATAGCGGGAGACCTTGGGACAGATACGCAGTATTTT
13 TRBJ2-7 many TRBV2 - CASSGAIQGEQYF TGTGCCAGCAGTGGTGCGATCCAGGGCGAGCAGTACTTC
12 TRBJ2-5 many TRBV12-3/TRBV12-4 - CASSLYQETQYF TGTGCCAGCAGTTTATACCAAGAGACCCAGTACTTC
14 TRBJ2-5 - TRBV20-1 TRBD1 CSASPQGRRETQYF TGCAGTGCTAGTCCACAGGGGCGCCGGGAGACCCAGTACTTC
18 TRBJ2-7 few TRBV20-1 TRBD2 CSARDLAGGTRSFYEQYF TGCAGTGCTAGAGATCTAGCGGGAGGCACCCGCTCCTTCTACGAGCAGTACTTC
14 TRBJ2-7 - TRBV10-3 - CAISDPTGNYEQYF TGTGCCATCAGTGACCCTACAGGTAACTACGAGCAGTACTTC
14 TRBJ1-1 many TRBV28 - CASILGVDNTEAFF TGTGCCAGCATCTTGGGGGTCGATAACACTGAAGCTTTCTTT
14 TRBJ2-2 many TRBV7-8 - CASSLAWAVGELFF TGTGCCAGCAGCTTAGCGTGGGCGGTCGGGGAGCTGTTTTTT
13 TRBJ2-1 many TRBV6-1 TRBD1 CASSSTGSDEQFF TGTGCCAGCAGTTCGACAGGGAGCGATGAGCAGTTCTTC
17 TRBJ2-7 - TRBV20-1 - CSAWDRGVLAGVNEQYF TGCAGTGCTTGGGACAGGGGGGTGCTAGCGGGAGTGAACGAGCAGTACTTC
16 TRBJ2-2 - TRBV12-3/TRBV12-4 - CASTSAGLSYTGELFF TGTGCCAGCACCTCAGCCGGACTATCTTACACCGGGGAGCTGTTTTTT
19 TRBJ1-4 - TRBV11-3 TRBD1 CASSLGRWGQDATNEKLFF TGTGCCAGCAGCTTAGGGCGGTGGGGACAGGACGCAACTAATGAAAAACTGTTTTTT
17 TRBJ2-7 - TRBV4-1 TRBD2 CASSYSRRLAGDDEQYF TGCGCCAGCAGCTATTCCAGGCGGCTAGCGGGAGATGACGAGCAGTACTTC
13 TRBJ1-2 - TRBV6-1 - CASSQGRSYGYTF TGTGCCAGCAGCCAGGGACGGAGCTATGGCTACACCTTC
13 TRBJ2-5 - TRBV7-9 - CASSLPSTETQYF TGTGCCAGCAGCTTACCTAGCACTGAGACCCAGTACTTC
14 TRBJ1-2 - TRBV20-1 - CSAPLRRDNYGYTF TGCAGTGCTCCCCTCAGGCGGGATAACTATGGCTACACCTTC
15 TRBJ2-7 - TRBV2 TRBD1 CASSPTGTGLYEQYF TGTGCCAGCTCACCAACCGGGACAGGGTTATACGAGCAGTACTTC
17 TRBJ2-5 few TRBV5-4 - CASSLIHAEKHQETQYF TGTGCCAGCAGCTTGATCCACGCGGAAAAGCATCAAGAGACCCAGTACTTC
13 TRBJ2-7 - TRBV5-1 - CASSLTASIEQYF TGCGCCAGCAGCTTGACCGCCTCTATCGAGCAGTACTTC